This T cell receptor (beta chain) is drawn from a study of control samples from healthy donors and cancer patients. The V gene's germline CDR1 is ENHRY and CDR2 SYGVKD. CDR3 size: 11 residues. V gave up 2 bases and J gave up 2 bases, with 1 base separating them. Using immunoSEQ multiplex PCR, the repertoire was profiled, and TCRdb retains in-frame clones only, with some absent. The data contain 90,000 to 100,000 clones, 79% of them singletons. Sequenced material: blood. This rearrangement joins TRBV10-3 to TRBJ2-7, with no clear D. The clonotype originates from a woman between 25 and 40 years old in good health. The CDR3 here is CAISEAYEQYF. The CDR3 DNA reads TGTGCCATCAGTGAGGCCTACGAGCAGTACTTC.